The clone carrying this T cell receptor (beta chain) was counted ten times or more. As yet, its antigen is unknown. The sample belongs to a study of tumor and adjacent non-tumor tissue in lung cancer. Study-level background: The cohort had 12 to 13 adenocarcinoma, a couple of squamous cell and 1 small cell patients. Study conclusions and caveats: Tumor tissue had significantly higher TCR diversity than normal lung. Normal lung showed higher cumulative top 100 clone frequency than tumor.

No cell sorting was done before RNA was extracted from the tissue. Donors were chemotherapy-naive, newly diagnosed lung cancer surgical patients in China, August–late 2014. TCRbeta libraries were built with three rounds of nested PCR, modified from ARM-PCR. Each CDR3 protein is one row after TCRdb ran MiXCR on the multiplex PCR reads. This table holds roughly 200,000 distinct CDR3 sequences, around 70% found once. J gave up 8 bases and V 4 bases, and 8 bases lay outside the gene matches. Germline V gene sequence: CDR1 MGHRA, CDR2 YSYEKL. The CDR3 is 14 residues long. This rearrangement joins TRBV4-1 to TRBJ1-2, with 9 bases fitting TRBD1. This receptor was identified in a man aged 55 to 70 with non-small cell lung cancer. Input material: lung tumor tissue. The CDR3 sequence: CASSRDRVRDGYTF. As DNA, the CDR3 is TGCGCCAGCAGCCGGGACAGGGTAAGAGACGGCTACACCTTC.